One and the same sample provided the 10 T cell receptor beta chains below, sequenced in a study of T-cell reconstitution after alpha-beta-depleted transplantation in children. Unique molecular identifiers featured in how the TCRbeta library was prepared. A single record per CDR3 protein comes from TCRdb applying MiXCR to the PCR reads. This table holds fewer than 550,000 distinct CDR3 sequences, roughly a tenth found once. The sequencing used PBMCs from the stem cell graft donor, collected from the stem cell graft. Every receptor here comes from a human donor who donated a stem cell graft to a child with acute myeloid leukemia.

This clonotype was observed many times. V is TRBV15 and J is TRBJ1-5; tentatively, D is TRBD1 (6 bases). Trimming removed 0 bases from V and 5 bases from J, with 14 bases in between. This CDR3 has 16 amino acids. CDR1 and CDR2 from the germline V gene are LNHNV and YYDKDF (reference sequence). The CDR3 DNA reads as TGTGCCACCAGCAGAGATGCAGGGGTACGGGATCAGCCCCAGCATTTT. This translates into CATSRDAGVRDQPQHF.

The rearrangement uses TRBV10-2 and TRBJ1-4; 8 bases agree with TRBD1. The CDR3 spans 14 residues. Trimming at V came to 6 bases and at J to 7 bases, leaving 7 bases not matched to a gene. Germline CDR1 is WSHSY and CDR2 is SAAADI. The CDR3 DNA reads TGCGCCAGCAGGGGACAGGAAGAGGGTGAAAAACTGTTTTTT. Translating gives CASRGQEEGEKLFF.

The chain recombines TRBV20-1 with TRBJ2-1; 8 bases match TRBD2. Germline lookup yields CDR1 DFQATT and CDR2 SNEGSKA (reference sequence). Unmatched junction bases numbered 13, after V lost 5 bases and J lost 7 bases. The CDR3 is made up of 15 amino acids. CDR3 nucleotides: TGCAGTGCTTCCCCCTTAGCGGGAACTGGTAATGAGCAGTTCTTC. Amino acids: CSASPLAGTGNEQFF.

This clonotype showed up just a few times. The chain uses TRBV27 and TRBJ2-1; D gene uncertain. V was trimmed by 5 bases and J by 9 bases, leaving 11 bases between them. Looked up from germline, CDR1 is MNHEY and CDR2 is SMNVEV (reference sequence). The CDR3 spans 12 residues. CDR3 DNA: TGTGCCAGCAGTCCGGATCTAATTGAGCAGTTCTTC. As protein: CASSPDLIEQFF.

The chain couples TRBV4-3 to TRBJ2-1, with TRBD2 matching over 8 bases. This CDR3 is built from 15 residues. CDR1 LGHNA and CDR2 YSLEER come from the germline V gene. J lost 2 bases, V lost 4 bases, and 4 bases had no gene match. The CDR3 DNA is TGCGCCAGCAGCCCGGGACTAGGACCCTACAATGAGCAGTTCTTC. Residues: CASSPGLGPYNEQFF.

This clonotype was counted only a few times. This chain links TRBV30 with TRBJ2-7; weak D call: TRBD1 (6 bases). V lost 8 bases, J lost 3 bases, and 14 bases lay in between. The germline V gene encodes CDR1 GTSNPN and CDR2 SVGIG (reference sequence). CDR3 length: 12 residues. The CDR3 region is CAGEGQHYEQYF. CDR3 DNA: TGTGCCGGAGAGGGACAACACTACGAGCAGTACTTC.

This clonotype came up many times. J is TRBJ2-2 and V is TRBV7-2; TRBD2 matches at 10 bases. Per the germline V gene, CDR1 is SGHTA and CDR2 is FQGNSA. The V segment lost 4 bases and the J segment 4 bases; nucleotides outside the gene matches: 6. CDR3 length: 16 residues. The CDR3 loop is CASSSAGGPSTGELFF. CDR3 DNA: TGTGCCAGCAGCTCAGCGGGAGGGCCCTCCACCGGGGAGCTGTTTTTT. The full variable domain, in which reference TRBV7-2 and TRBJ2-2 provide the parts outside the CDR3, is GAGVSQSPSNKVTEKGKDVELRCDPISGHTALYWYRQSLGQGLEFLIYFQGNSAPDKSGLPSDRFSAERTGGSVSTLTIQRTQQEDSAVYLCASSSAGGPSTGELFFGEGSRLTVL.

This clonotype has a handful of counts. The gene calls are TRBV7-3 and TRBJ2-3; D remains unclear. Germline lookup yields CDR1 SGHTA and CDR2 FQGTGA. The CDR3 contains 13 residues. V was cut by 5 bases and J by 2 bases, with 8 bases left in between. This CDR3 is CASSPGITDTQYF. In DNA form, the CDR3 reads TGTGCCAGCAGCCCAGGAATCACAGATACGCAGTATTTT.

This clonotype was seen more than once but under ten times. The rearrangement joins TRBV20-1 to TRBJ1-1; tentatively, D is TRBD1 (5 bases). Between the trimmed V and J ends, which lost 5 bases and 0 bases, there was a span of 13 bases. This CDR3 has 14 residues. Germline loops: CDR1 DFQATT, CDR2 SNEGSKA (reference sequence). CDR3 sequence: CSADEGRLNTEAFF. CDR3 nucleotides: TGCAGTGCTGATGAGGGACGGCTGAACACTGAAGCTTTCTTT.

This clonotype was detected only a few times. This chain connects TRBV25-1 to TRBJ2-7; D may correspond to TRBD1 or TRBD2 (6 bases each). CDR1 and CDR2 from the germline V gene are MGHDK and SYGVNS. Trimming removed 6 bases at V and 7 bases at J, with 16 bases between. CDR3 length: 13 residues. CDR3: CASSSTGTWEQYV. The CDR3 DNA sequence: TGTGCCAGCAGCTCAACAGGGACTTGGGAGCAGTACGTC.